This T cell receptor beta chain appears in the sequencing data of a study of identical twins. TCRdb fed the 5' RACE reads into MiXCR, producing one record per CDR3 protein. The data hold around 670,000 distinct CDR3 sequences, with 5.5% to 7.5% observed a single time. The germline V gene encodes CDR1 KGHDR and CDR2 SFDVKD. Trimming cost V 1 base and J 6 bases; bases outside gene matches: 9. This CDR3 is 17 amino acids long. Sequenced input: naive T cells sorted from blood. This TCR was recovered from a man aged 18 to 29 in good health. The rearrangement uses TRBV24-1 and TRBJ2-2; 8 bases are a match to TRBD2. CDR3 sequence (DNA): TGTGCCACCAGTGATTTTAGCGTTAGCGGGATAGCCGGGGAGCTGTTTTTT. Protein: CATSDFSVSGIAGELFF.